The rows below give T cell receptor beta chains drawn from one sample of a study of OX40 agonist ivuxolimab in advanced cancers. Sequencing used immunoSEQ multiplex PCR; TCRdb keeps in-frame clones, though not all of them. This table holds about 68,000 clones, 82% found once. Sequencing used CD4+ or CD8+ T cells sorted from blood, obtained in a trial of the OX40 agonist ivuxolimab. These receptors all come from an adult with an advanced solid tumor such as melanoma, head and neck, liver or kidney cancer. CDR3s include the opening cysteine and the closing phenylalanine or tryptophan. The D gene is left open where the match is weak. Rows may omit the clone size; those that give it use once, few, many or a size class.

D gene,J gene,clone size,V gene,CDR3 protein,CDR3 DNA
.,TRBJ2-5,.,TRBV7-8,CASSPGETQYF,TGTGCCAGCAGTCCAGGAGAGACCCAGTACTTC
.,TRBJ2-1,.,TRBV6-5,CASRTLPFSYNEQFF,TGTGCCAGCAGAACCTTACCGTTCTCCTACAATGAGCAGTTCTTC
TRBD1,TRBJ2-5,.,TRBV7-2,CASSPGVGQRFQETQYF,TGTGCCAGCAGCCCAGGAGTGGGACAGCGTTTCCAAGAGACCCAGTACTTC
.,TRBJ1-6,.,TRBV19,CASSRDPGSPLHF,TGTGCCAGTAGCCGGGACCCCGGTTCACCCCTCCACTTT
.,TRBJ2-5,.,TRBV2,CASSAKETQYF,TGTGCCAGCAGCGCGAAGGAGACCCAGTACTTC
.,TRBJ1-2,.,TRBV20-1,CSAILGSGYTF,TGCAGTGCTATACTCGGGAGTGGCTACACCTTC
.,TRBJ1-4,.,TRBV4-1,CASSQGRVTHATNEKLFF,TGCGCCAGCAGCCAAGGTCGGGTAACACATGCAACTAATGAAAAACTGTTTTTT
TRBD1,TRBJ1-2,few,TRBV7-2,CASSLKTGRWDGYTF,TGTGCCAGCAGCTTAAAGACAGGGCGTTGGGATGGCTACACCTTC
.,TRBJ2-3,.,TRBV7-8,CASSLAEGPTQYF,TGTGCCAGCAGCTTAGCGGAAGGACCTACGCAGTATTTT
.,TRBJ2-3,once,TRBV9,CASSGYSTDTQYF,TGTGCCAGCAGCGGGTACTCGACAGATACGCAGTATTTT
TRBD2,TRBJ2-3,.,TRBV11-2,CASSLVPAGGRTDTQYF,TGTGCCAGCAGCTTAGTACCCGCGGGAGGACGCACAGATACGCAGTATTTT